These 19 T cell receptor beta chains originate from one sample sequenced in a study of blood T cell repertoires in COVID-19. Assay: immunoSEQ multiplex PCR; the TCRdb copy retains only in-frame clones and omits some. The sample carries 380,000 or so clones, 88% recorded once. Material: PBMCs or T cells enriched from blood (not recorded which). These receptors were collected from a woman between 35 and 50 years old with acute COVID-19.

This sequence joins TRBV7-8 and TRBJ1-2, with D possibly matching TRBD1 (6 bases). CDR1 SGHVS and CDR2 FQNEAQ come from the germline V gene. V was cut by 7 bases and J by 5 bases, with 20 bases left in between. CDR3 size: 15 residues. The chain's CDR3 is CASTPDSFRRYGYTF. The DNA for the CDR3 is TGTGCCAGCACCCCGGACAGTTTTCGTCGGTATGGCTACACCTTC.

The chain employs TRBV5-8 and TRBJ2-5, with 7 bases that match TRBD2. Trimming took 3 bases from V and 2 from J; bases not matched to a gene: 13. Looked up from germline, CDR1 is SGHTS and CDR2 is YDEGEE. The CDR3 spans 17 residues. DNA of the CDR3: TGTGCCAGCAGCTCTTCGGCAGTAGCGGGTTGGCAAGAGACCCAGTACTTC. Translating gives CASSSSAVAGWQETQYF.

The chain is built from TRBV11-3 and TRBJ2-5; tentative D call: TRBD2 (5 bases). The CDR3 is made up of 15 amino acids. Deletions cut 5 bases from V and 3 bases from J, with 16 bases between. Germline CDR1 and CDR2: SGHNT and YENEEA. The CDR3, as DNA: TGTGCCAGCAGCCCTACTCCCGGGGAAGAAGAGACCCAGTACTTC. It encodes CASSPTPGEEETQYF.

CDR3 nucleotide sequence: TGTGCCAGCAGCCTGGGCACAGGAGCTTGGGAGACCCAGTACTTC. Translation: CASSLGTGAWETQYF. This sequence joins TRBV3-1 (or the pseudogene TRBV3-2) and TRBJ2-5; the D gene is possibly TRBD1 (5 bases). The germline gives CDR1 LGHDT, CDR2 YNNKEL (reference sequence). Trimming removed 4 bases from V and 5 bases from J, with 17 bases in between. This CDR3 region has 15 residues.

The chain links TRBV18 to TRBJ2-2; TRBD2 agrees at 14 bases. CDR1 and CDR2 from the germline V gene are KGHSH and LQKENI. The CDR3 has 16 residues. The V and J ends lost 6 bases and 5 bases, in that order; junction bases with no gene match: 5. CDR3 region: CASSWTSGGSTGELFF. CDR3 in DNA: TGTGCCAGCTCGTGGACTAGCGGGGGGTCGACCGGGGAGCTGTTTTTT.

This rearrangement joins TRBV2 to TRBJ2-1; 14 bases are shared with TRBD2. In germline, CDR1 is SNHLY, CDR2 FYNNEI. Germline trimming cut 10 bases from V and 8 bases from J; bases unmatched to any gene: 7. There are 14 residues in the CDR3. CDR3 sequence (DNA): TGTGCCAAGCGACTAGCGGGGGGGCCCTATGAGCAGTTCTTC. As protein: CAKRLAGGPYEQFF. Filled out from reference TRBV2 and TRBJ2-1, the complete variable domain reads EPEVTQTPSHQVTQMGQEVILRCVPISNHLYFYWYRQILGQKVEFLVSFYNNEISEKSEIFDDQFSVERPDGSNFTLKIRSTKLEDSAMYFCAKRLAGGPYEQFFGPGTRLTVL.

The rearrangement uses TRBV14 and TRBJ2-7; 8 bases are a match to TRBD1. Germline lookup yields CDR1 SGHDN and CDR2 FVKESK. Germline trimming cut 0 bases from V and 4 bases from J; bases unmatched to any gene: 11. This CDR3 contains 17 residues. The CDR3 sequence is CASSQDRRTGRRYEQYF. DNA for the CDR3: TGTGCCAGCAGCCAAGATCGTCGGACAGGGAGAAGGTACGAGCAGTACTTC.

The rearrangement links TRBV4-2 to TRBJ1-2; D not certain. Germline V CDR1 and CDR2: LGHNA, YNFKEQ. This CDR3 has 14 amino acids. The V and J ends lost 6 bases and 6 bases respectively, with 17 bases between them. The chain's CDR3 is CASRVLFSGNGYTF. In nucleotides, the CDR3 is TGTGCCAGCAGAGTGCTTTTCAGTGGTAATGGCTACACCTTC.

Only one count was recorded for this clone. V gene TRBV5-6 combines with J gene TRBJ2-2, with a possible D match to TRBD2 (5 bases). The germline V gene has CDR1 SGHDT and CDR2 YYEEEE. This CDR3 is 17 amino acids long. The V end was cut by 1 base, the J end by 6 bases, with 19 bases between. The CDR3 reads CASSLYLTGKLAGELFF. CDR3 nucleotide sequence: TGTGCCAGCAGCTTGTATTTAACGGGGAAGTTAGCCGGGGAGCTGTTTTTT.

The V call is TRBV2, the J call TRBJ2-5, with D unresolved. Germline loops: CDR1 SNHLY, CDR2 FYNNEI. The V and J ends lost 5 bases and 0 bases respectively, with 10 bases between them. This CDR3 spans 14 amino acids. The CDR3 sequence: CASSRGEYQETQYF. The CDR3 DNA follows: TGTGCCAGCAGTAGAGGAGAGTACCAAGAGACCCAGTACTTC.

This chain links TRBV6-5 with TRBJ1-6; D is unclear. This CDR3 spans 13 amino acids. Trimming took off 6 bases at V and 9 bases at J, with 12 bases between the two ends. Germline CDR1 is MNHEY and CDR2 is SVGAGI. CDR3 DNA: TGTGCCAGCAGCCTCGAGCCAGGTTCACCCCTCCACTTT. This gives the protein CASSLEPGSPLHF.

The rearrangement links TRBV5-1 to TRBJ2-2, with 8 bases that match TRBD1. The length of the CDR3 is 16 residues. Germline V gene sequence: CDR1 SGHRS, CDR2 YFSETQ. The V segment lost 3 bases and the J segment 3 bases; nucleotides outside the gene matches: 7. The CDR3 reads CASSSTGTGYTGELFF. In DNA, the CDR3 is TGCGCCAGCAGCTCCACCGGGACAGGATACACCGGGGAGCTGTTTTTT. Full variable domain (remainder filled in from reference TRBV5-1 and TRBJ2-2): KAGVTQTPRYLIKTRGQQVTLSCSPISGHRSVSWYQQTPGQGLQFLFEYFSETQRNKGNFPGRFSGRQFSNSRSEMNVSTLELGDSALYLCASSSTGTGYTGELFFGEGSRLTVL.

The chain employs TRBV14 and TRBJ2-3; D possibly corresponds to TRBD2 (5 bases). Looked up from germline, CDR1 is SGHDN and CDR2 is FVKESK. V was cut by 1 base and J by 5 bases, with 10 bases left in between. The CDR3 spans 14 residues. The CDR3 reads CASSQVNREDTQYF. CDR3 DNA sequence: TGTGCCAGCAGCCAAGTGAACCGGGAAGATACGCAGTATTTT.

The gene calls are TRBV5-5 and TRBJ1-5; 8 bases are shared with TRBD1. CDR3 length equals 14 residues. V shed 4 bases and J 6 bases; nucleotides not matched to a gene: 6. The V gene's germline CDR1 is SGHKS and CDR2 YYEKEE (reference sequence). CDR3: CASSIRQGSQPQHF. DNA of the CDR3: TGTGCCAGCAGCATTCGACAGGGGAGTCAGCCCCAGCATTTT.

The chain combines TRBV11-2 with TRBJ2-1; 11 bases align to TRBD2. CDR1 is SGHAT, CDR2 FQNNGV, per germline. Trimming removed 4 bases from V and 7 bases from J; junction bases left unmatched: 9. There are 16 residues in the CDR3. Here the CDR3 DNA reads TGTGCCAGCAGCTCAACATTAGCGGGGGGGCGGAATGAGCAGTTCTTC. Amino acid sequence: CASSSTLAGGRNEQFF.

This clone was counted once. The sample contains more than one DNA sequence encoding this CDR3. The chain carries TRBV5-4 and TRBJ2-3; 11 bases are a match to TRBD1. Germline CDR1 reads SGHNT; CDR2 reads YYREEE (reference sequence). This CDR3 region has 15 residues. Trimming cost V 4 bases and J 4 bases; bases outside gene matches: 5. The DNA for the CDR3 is TGTGCCAGCAGCCTAGGACAGGGGGCGCCAGATACGCAGTATTTT. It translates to CASSLGQGAPDTQYF.

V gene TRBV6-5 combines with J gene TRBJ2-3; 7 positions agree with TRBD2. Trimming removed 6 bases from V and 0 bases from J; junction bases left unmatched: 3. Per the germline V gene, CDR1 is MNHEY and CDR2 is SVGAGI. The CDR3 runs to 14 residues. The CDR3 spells CASSSGESTDTQYF. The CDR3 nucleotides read TGTGCCAGCAGCAGCGGGGAGAGCACAGATACGCAGTATTTT.

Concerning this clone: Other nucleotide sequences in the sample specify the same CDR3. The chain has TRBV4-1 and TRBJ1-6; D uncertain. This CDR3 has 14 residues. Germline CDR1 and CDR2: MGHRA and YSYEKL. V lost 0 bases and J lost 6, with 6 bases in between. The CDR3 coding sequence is TGCGCCAGCAGCCAAGATGGCGGTAATTCACCCCTCCACTTT. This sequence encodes CASSQDGGNSPLHF.

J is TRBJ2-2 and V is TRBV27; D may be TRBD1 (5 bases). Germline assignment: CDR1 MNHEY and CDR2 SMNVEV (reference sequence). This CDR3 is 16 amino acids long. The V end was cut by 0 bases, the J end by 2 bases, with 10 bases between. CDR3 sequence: CASSLSPRANTGELFF. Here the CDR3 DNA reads TGTGCCAGCAGTTTATCTCCCAGGGCTAACACCGGGGAGCTGTTTTTT.